This entry lists 25 T cell receptor beta chains sequenced from one sample in a study of T cell changes during pregnancy in multiple sclerosis. The data were produced by immunoSEQ multiplex PCR, yet TCRdb's version contains in-frame clones alone and is incomplete. The sample lists more than 55,000 clones; approximately 90% were seen once. Material: peripheral blood, obtained after pregnancy. Source of these receptors: a female donor in good health, enrolled as a control in a pregnancy study.

V is TRBV5-5 and J is TRBJ1-1; D is ambiguous. The CDR3 spans 15 residues. Germline lookup yields CDR1 SGHKS and CDR2 YYEKEE (reference sequence). V shed 1 base and J shed 3 bases, with 13 bases lying between them. Here the CDR3 DNA reads TGTGCCAGCAGCTTGTTACCGGGAAAAGACACTGAAGCTTTCTTT. Translating it yields CASSLLPGKDTEAFF.

The V and J genes are TRBV14 and TRBJ1-3, with D perhaps matching TRBD1 (5 bases). Germline values: CDR1 SGHDN, CDR2 FVKESK. Trimming removed 0 bases at V and 0 bases at J, with 18 bases between. The CDR3 loop spans 19 amino acids. The CDR3 loop reads CASSQDDLQGRVSGNTIYF. DNA for the CDR3: TGTGCCAGCAGCCAAGATGATCTCCAGGGCCGGGTCTCTGGAAACACCATATATTTT.

The genes are TRBV5-4 and TRBJ2-5; 9 bases map to TRBD2. The CDR3 extends over 14 amino acids. Germline CDR1 and CDR2: SGHNT and YYREEE (reference sequence). The V gene end was trimmed by 6 bases and the J gene end by 5 bases; junction bases not matched to a gene: 8. The DNA for the CDR3 is TGTGCCAGCATCAATAGCGGGAGCTTGGAGACCCAGTACTTC. Amino acid sequence: CASINSGSLETQYF.

CDR3 nucleotides: TGTGCCAGCACCGGGACAGCCCTAACTGGCTACACCTTC. It specifies CASTGTALTGYTF. This chain uses TRBV25-1 with TRBJ1-2; 7 bases map to TRBD1. The trim removed 7 bases at V and 7 bases at J, leaving 9 bases unmatched. The germline gives CDR1 MGHDK, CDR2 SYGVNS. This CDR3 is 13 amino acids long.

The rearrangement uses TRBV27 and TRBJ1-1; D gene unclear. In germline, CDR1 is MNHEY, CDR2 SMNVEV (reference sequence). This CDR3 spans 15 amino acids. The V end lost 7 bases, the J end lost 4 bases, and 19 bases lay between the germline ends. CDR3 protein: CASTRAGGSRTEAFF. The CDR3 DNA reads TGTGCCAGCACTCGTGCGGGAGGGTCTCGCACTGAAGCTTTCTTT.

J is TRBJ1-2 and V is TRBV14; 10 bases align to TRBD1. Germline CDR1 is SGHDN and CDR2 is FVKESK. This CDR3 spans 16 amino acids. V trimming: 4 bases; J trimming: 5 bases; junction bases outside the gene matches: 10. CDR3 in DNA: TGTGCCAGCAGCCCCGAAAGCCGGACAGGGGGGTATGGCTACACCTTC. Its translation: CASSPESRTGGYGYTF.

This clone was picked up a small number of times. The chain combines TRBV27 with TRBJ1-1; D unclear. V was clipped by 6 bases and J by 0 bases, with 8 bases between them. The CDR3 loop spans 13 amino acids. Germline V gene sequence: CDR1 MNHEY, CDR2 SMNVEV (reference sequence). Here the CDR3 reads CASSLIMNTEAFF. DNA of the CDR3: TGTGCCAGCAGCTTAATCATGAACACTGAAGCTTTCTTT.

The V call is TRBV7-7, the J call TRBJ2-5; D is unclear. Germline-derived CDR1 and CDR2 are SSHAT and FNYEAQ (reference sequence). The CDR3 has 13 amino acids. V was clipped by 2 bases and J by 5 bases, with 9 bases between them. The CDR3 nucleotides read TGTGCCAGCAGCTTATTTTTGAGGGAGACCCAGTACTTC. This encodes CASSLFLRETQYF.

The rearrangement links TRBV15 to TRBJ2-3; the D gene is possibly TRBD1 (6 bases). Germline CDR1 and CDR2: LNHNV and YYDKDF (reference sequence). Deletions cut 1 base from V and 1 base from J, with 15 bases between. The CDR3 totals 17 residues. For the CDR3, the DNA is TGTGCCACCAGCAGAGGGGTCAGGGGCTCGGGCACAGATACGCAGTATTTT. The encoded protein is CATSRGVRGSGTDTQYF. Supplemented by reference TRBV15 and TRBJ2-3, the full variable domain reads DAMVIQNPRYQVTQFGKPVTLSCSQTLNHNVMYWYQQKSSQAPKLLFHYYDKDFNNEADTPDNFQSRRPNTSFCFLDIRSPGLGDTAMYLCATSRGVRGSGTDTQYFGPGTRLTVL.

The chain recombines TRBV28 with TRBJ2-7, with 11 bases aligning to TRBD2. Looked up from germline, CDR1 is MDHEN and CDR2 is SYDVKM. The CDR3 consists of 19 residues. With 7 bases clipped from V and 0 bases from J, the junction kept 17 bases outside the gene matches. The CDR3 region has the DNA TGTGCCAGCATCCCCGCCGGGACTAGCGGCCTCGACAGCTCCTACGAGCAGTACTTC. This codes for CASIPAGTSGLDSSYEQYF. The full variable domain, its missing parts supplied by reference TRBV28 and TRBJ2-7, is DVKVTQSSRYLVKRTGEKVFLECVQDMDHENMFWYRQDPGLGLRLIYFSYDVKMKEKGDIPEGYSVSREKKERFSLILESASTNQTSMYLCASIPAGTSGLDSSYEQYFGPGTRLTVT.

The chain is built from TRBV7-9 and TRBJ1-5; D is ambiguous. This CDR3 comprises 14 residues. Germline CDR1 is SEHNR and CDR2 is FQNEAQ (reference sequence). V shed 5 bases and J shed 0 bases, with 8 bases lying between them. The CDR3 sequence: CASSATDSNQPQHF. CDR3 bases: TGTGCCAGCAGCGCCACTGATAGCAATCAGCCCCAGCATTTT.

This clone was detected once. The chain joins TRBV10-2 to TRBJ2-7; D may be TRBD2 (7 bases). The CDR3 spans 15 residues. V lost 2 bases to trimming and J lost 0 bases, with 11 bases between them. CDR1 and CDR2 from the germline V gene are WSHSY and SAAADI. The CDR3 is CASSEGGAGSYEQYF. CDR3 sequence (DNA): TGCGCCAGCAGTGAGGGGGGGGCAGGCTCCTACGAGCAGTACTTC.

This rearrangement joins TRBV7-6 to TRBJ2-2; 10 nucleotides line up with TRBD1. The J segment lost 1 base and the V segment lost 5 bases, leaving 4 bases of the junction unmatched. This CDR3 is built from 16 residues. Germline V CDR1 and CDR2: SGHVS, FNYEAQ. The CDR3 nucleotides are TGTGCCAGCAGCCCAGGGGACAGGGGGAACACCGGGGAGCTGTTTTTT. Translation gives CASSPGDRGNTGELFF.

The V gene is TRBV7-2, the J gene TRBJ1-5, with TRBD1 matching 9 bases. The CDR3 covers 16 residues. Trimming at V came to 5 bases and at J to 1 base, leaving 6 bases not matched to a gene. Germline assignment: CDR1 SGHTA and CDR2 FQGNSA. In nucleotides, the CDR3 is TGTGCCAGCAGCCCAGGGACAGGGTACAGCAATCAGCCCCAGCATTTT. This sequence encodes CASSPGTGYSNQPQHF.

V usage is TRBV19 and J usage is TRBJ2-7, with 16 bases identical to TRBD2. From germline, CDR1 is LNHDA and CDR2 SQIVND (reference sequence). Trimming at V came to 4 bases and at J to 4 bases, leaving 10 bases not matched to a gene. The CDR3 runs to 18 residues. The CDR3 spells CASSSFGTSGRAQYEQYF. DNA of the CDR3: TGTGCCAGTAGTAGCTTCGGGACTAGCGGGAGGGCTCAGTACGAGCAGTACTTC.

The chain combines TRBV5-1 with TRBJ2-5; 8 bases line up with TRBD2. CDR1 is SGHRS and CDR2 is YFSETQ in the germline V gene. J gave up 5 bases and V 2 bases, and 5 bases lay outside the gene matches. The CDR3 has 14 residues. The CDR3 reads CASSLAGDGETQYF. In nucleotides, the CDR3 is TGCGCCAGCAGCTTAGCGGGAGACGGGGAGACCCAGTACTTC.

The chain links TRBV7-3 to TRBJ2-3; 8 bases fit TRBD1. The CDR3 is made up of 13 amino acids. Germline V CDR1 and CDR2: SGHTA, FQGTGA. The ends lost 11 bases at V and 2 bases at J; junction bases unmatched: 6. CDR3 bases: TGTGCCTGTTCAGGGGGCCTCACAGATACGCAGTATTTT. Amino acids: CACSGGLTDTQYF.

The chain carries TRBV18 and TRBJ2-1; perhaps TRBD2 as D (5 bases). The CDR3 contains 16 residues. V lost 2 bases, J lost 1 base, and 12 bases lay in between. From germline, CDR1 is KGHSH and CDR2 LQKENI. The CDR3 nucleotides are TGTGCCAGCTCACCAGTCAGCGGACGTTCCTACAATGAGCAGTTCTTC. Its protein is CASSPVSGRSYNEQFF. The full variable domain, completed using reference TRBV18 and TRBJ2-1, is NAGVMQNPRHLVRRRGQEARLRCSPMKGHSHVYWYRQLPEEGLKFMVYLQKENIIDESGMPKERFSAEFPKEGPSILRIQQVVRGDSAAYFCASSPVSGRSYNEQFFGPGTRLTVL.

In this sample, this clone turned up a few times. V is TRBV11-2 and J is TRBJ2-3; 9 positions match TRBD1. This CDR3 is built from 16 residues. Trimming took 6 bases from V and 0 from J; bases not matched to a gene: 7. Germline V CDR1 and CDR2: SGHAT, FQNNGV. Here the CDR3 reads CASSGGQGVSTDTQYF. CDR3 DNA sequence: TGTGCCAGCAGTGGGGGACAGGGCGTTAGCACAGATACGCAGTATTTT.

V is TRBV30 and J is TRBJ2-1; 9 bases fit TRBD2. The ends lost 6 bases at V and 2 bases at J; junction bases unmatched: 8. This CDR3 contains 15 residues. Germline V gives CDR1 GTSNPN, CDR2 SVGIG (reference sequence). The CDR3 DNA reads TGTGCCTGCCTCCCCGCGGGGGGGGCCTACAATGAGCAGTTCTTC. Its protein product is CACLPAGGAYNEQFF.

The V gene is TRBV7-2, the J gene TRBJ1-1, with TRBD1 as a possible D gene (5 bases). In germline, CDR1 is SGHTA, CDR2 FQGNSA. The CDR3 length is 15 residues. V was clipped by 3 bases and J by 4 bases, with 15 bases between them. CDR3 nucleotides: TGTGCCAGCAGCTTGAGAGGTGGCCAGGGCACTGAAGCTTTCTTT. Its translation is CASSLRGGQGTEAFF.

The chain uses TRBV4-1 and TRBJ2-7, with 9 bases identical to TRBD1. Per the germline V gene, CDR1 is MGHRA and CDR2 is YSYEKL. Germline trimming cut 5 bases from V and 5 bases from J; bases unmatched to any gene: 10. CDR3 length: 15 amino acids. The CDR3 region is CASSLTGTGSHEQYF. The CDR3 DNA reads as TGCGCCAGCAGCTTAACCGGGACAGGGTCCCACGAGCAGTACTTC.

The DNA of the CDR3 is TGCAGTGCTAGTTACAGGGGTGGCTACACCTTC. This encodes CSASYRGGYTF. The chain carries TRBV20-1 and TRBJ1-2, with 7 bases matching TRBD1. Germline-derived CDR1 and CDR2 are DFQATT and SNEGSKA (reference sequence). This CDR3 is 11 amino acids long. V lost 3 bases to trimming and J lost 7 bases; unmatched junction nucleotides: 2.

This chain joins TRBV9 and TRBJ2-7; D is possibly TRBD2 (6 bases). V dropped 4 bases and J dropped 3 bases, with 20 bases sitting between them. CDR1 and CDR2 from the germline V gene are SGDLS and YYNGEE. This CDR3 is 16 amino acids long. The CDR3 DNA reads TGTGCCAGCAGCCCTGGTACCGGGACTGCCTACTACGAGCAGTACTTC. Amino acid sequence: CASSPGTGTAYYEQYF. Supplemented by reference TRBV9 and TRBJ2-7, the full variable domain reads DSGVTQTPKHLITATGQRVTLRCSPRSGDLSVYWYQQSLDQGLQFLIQYYNGEERAKGNILERFSAQQFPDLHSELNLSSLELGDSALYFCASSPGTGTAYYEQYFGPGTRLTVT.

This chain uses TRBV5-1 with TRBJ1-3; D is uncertain. The CDR3 sequence is 14 residues long. Germline values: CDR1 SGHRS, CDR2 YFSETQ. V was cut by 6 bases and J by 0 bases, with 10 bases left in between. CDR3 bases: TGCGCCAGCAAGGCACAGAGCTCTGGAAACACCATATATTTT. This translates into CASKAQSSGNTIYF.